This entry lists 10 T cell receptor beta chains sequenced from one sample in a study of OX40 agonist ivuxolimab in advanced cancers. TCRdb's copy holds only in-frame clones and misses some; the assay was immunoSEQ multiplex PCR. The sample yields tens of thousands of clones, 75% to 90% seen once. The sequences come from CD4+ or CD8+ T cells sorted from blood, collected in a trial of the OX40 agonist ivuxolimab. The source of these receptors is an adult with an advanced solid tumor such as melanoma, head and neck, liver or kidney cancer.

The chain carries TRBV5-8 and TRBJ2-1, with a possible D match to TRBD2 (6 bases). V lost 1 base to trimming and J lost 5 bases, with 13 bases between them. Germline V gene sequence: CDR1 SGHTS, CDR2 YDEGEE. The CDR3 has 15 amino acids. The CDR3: CASSLRGNRNNEQFF. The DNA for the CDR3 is TGTGCCAGCAGCTTGCGCGGGAACCGAAACAATGAGCAGTTCTTC.

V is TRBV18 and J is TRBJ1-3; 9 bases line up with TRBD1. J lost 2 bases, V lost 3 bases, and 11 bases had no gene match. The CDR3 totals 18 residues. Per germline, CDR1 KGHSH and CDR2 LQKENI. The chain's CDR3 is CASSPDRGISGTGNTIYF. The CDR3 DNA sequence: TGTGCCAGCTCACCGGACAGGGGAATATCTGGTACTGGAAACACCATATATTTT. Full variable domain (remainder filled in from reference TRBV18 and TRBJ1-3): NAGVMQNPRHLVRRRGQEARLRCSPMKGHSHVYWYRQLPEEGLKFMVYLQKENIIDESGMPKERFSAEFPKEGPSILRIQQVVRGDSAAYFCASSPDRGISGTGNTIYFGEGSWLTVV.

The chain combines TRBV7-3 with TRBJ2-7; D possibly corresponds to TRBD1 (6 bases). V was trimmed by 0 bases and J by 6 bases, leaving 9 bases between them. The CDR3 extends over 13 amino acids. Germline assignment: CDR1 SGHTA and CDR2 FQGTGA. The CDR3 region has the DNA TGTGCCAGCAGCTTAACTGGACAGTCCGAGCAGTACTTC. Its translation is CASSLTGQSEQYF.

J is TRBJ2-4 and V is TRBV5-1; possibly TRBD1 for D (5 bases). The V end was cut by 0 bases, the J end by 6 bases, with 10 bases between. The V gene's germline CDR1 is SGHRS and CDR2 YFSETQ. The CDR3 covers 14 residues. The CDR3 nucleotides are TGCGCCAGCAGCTTGGGCGACAGAGGAAACATTCAGTACTTC. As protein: CASSLGDRGNIQYF.

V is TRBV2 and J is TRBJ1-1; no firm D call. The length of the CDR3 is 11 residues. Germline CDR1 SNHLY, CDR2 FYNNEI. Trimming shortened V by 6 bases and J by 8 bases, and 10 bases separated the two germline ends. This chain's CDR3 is CASRYSGEAFF. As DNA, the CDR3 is TGTGCCAGCAGGTACAGTGGCGAAGCTTTCTTT.

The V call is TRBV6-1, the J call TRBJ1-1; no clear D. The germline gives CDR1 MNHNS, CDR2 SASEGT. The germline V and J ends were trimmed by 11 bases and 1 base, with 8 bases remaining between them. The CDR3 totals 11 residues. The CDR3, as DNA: TGTGCCGGAGGGCAGAACACTGAAGCTTTCTTT. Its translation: CAGGQNTEAFF.

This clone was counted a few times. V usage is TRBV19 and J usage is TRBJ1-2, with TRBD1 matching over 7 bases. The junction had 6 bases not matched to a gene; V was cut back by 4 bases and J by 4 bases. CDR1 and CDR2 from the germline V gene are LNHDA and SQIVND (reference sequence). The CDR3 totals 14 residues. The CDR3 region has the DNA TGTGCCAGTAGTAAGGGGGCGATCCGCTATGGCTACACCTTC. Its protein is CASSKGAIRYGYTF.

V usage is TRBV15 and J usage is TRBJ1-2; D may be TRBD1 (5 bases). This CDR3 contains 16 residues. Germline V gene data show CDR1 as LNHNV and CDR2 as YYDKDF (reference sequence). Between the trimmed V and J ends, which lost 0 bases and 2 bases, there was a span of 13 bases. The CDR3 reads CATSRDLPGSNYGYTF. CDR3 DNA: TGTGCCACCAGCAGAGATCTTCCAGGGTCGAACTATGGCTACACCTTC. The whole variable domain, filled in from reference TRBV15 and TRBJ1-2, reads DAMVIQNPRYQVTQFGKPVTLSCSQTLNHNVMYWYQQKSSQAPKLLFHYYDKDFNNEADTPDNFQSRRPNTSFCFLDIRSPGLGDTAMYLCATSRDLPGSNYGYTFGSGTRLTVV.

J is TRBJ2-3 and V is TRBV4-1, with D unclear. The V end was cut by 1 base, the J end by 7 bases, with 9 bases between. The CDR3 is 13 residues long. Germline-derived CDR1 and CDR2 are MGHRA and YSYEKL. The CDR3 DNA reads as TGCGCCAGCAGCCAAGCAGCCGAGAATACGCAGTATTTT. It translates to CASSQAAENTQYF.

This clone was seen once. The CDR3 sequence is CASSYTSVGEQFF. CDR3 sequence (DNA): TGTGCCAGCAGCTACACTAGCGTCGGTGAGCAGTTCTTC. This sequence joins TRBV11-3 and TRBJ2-1, with 7 bases aligning to TRBD2. With 4 bases clipped from V and 9 bases from J, the junction kept 6 bases outside the gene matches. The CDR3 sequence is 13 residues long. CDR1 and CDR2 from the germline V gene are SGHNT and YENEEA. The variable domain in full, completed from reference TRBV11-3 and TRBJ2-1, reads EAGVVQSPRYKIIEKKQPVAFWCNPISGHNTLYWYLQNLGQGPELLIRYENEEAVDDSQLPKDRFSAERLKGVDSTLKIQPAELGDSAVYLCASSYTSVGEQFFGPGTRLTVL.